The entry below gives a single T cell receptor (beta chain) sequence along with its context. This clone came up a few times. The target of this receptor is not known. There are no base qualities to consult, and no much larger clone falls within one base. Participants in the prospective study were enrolled through a virtual design, were aged roughly 18 to 90 years, and lived in 20 to 30 United States geographic areas. To assign participants to cohorts, the prospective study relied on clinical history that participants themselves reported in a screening survey and a study questionnaire. Mobile phlebotomists in the prospective study collected whole blood, serum and a nasopharyngeal or oropharyngeal swab from every participant. Participants in the prospective study had the option to provide additional blood draws and questionnaires over an approximately 2-month period. Blood samples from the prospective study were shipped frozen or at room temperature prior to DNA extraction.

This entry belongs to a study of blood T cell repertoires in COVID-19 (dated by TCRdb to 2020 to 2022). Study-level background: Samples covering the acute and convalescent phases of COVID-19 were provided by collaborators in the United States, Italy and Spain. The repertoires were released in a freely available public database intended as a resource for research on the immune response to SARS-CoV-2. A de-identified subject ID, COVID-19 status, age in years and sex were almost always included in the sample metadata. The prospective study material was composed of cDNA or gDNA derived from T cells, B-cell-depleted T cells, or PBMCs. The samples were drawn from two sources: the first 160 participants of the ongoing ImmuneRACE study, and 950 to 1,500 subjects contributed by 6 global collaborators. Subjects who had been exposed to COVID-19, were actively infected with it, or had recovered from it provided the deeply sampled blood TCRbeta repertoires that made up the dataset. Where available, HLA class I and class II types were obtained from metadata supplied by the sample provider rather than from assay-based typing. On the study overall, not on this receptor specifically: The amount of clinical and demographic metadata varied by source and participant and was provided uncurated.

Reading the germline V gene gives CDR1 SGHRS and CDR2 YFSETQ. V loses 0 bases at its end and J loses 5 bases; junction bases beyond the gene matches: 1. Measured from the cysteine to the phenylalanine, the CDR3 is 14 residues long. Solely the CDR3 DNA is kept, with 42 bases framed from the first base. TCRbeta CDR3 regions were amplified from genomic DNA using the immunoSEQ Assay, a bias-controlled multiplex PCR. In the original analysis: Nucleated cell counts per sample were estimated from amplification of reference gene primers within the assay. To quantify the absolute abundance of each unique TCRbeta CDR3 rearrangement, sequence reads were collapsed and filtered. For each sample, productive Simpson clonality was calculated by taking the square root of Simpson's diversity index across productive rearrangements. TCRdb provides this immuneACCESS table in a form limited to in-frame rearrangements. Some clones are lacking; in checked studies, under half of them reflect an unresolved V gene, and why the rest are absent is not known. V, J and clone size were drawn from that table, and D and trimming were deduced from the DNA. The sample includes under 200,000 clones, with less than 85% observed a single time. The ten largest clones take up about 5% of the sample.

This receptor was taken from a woman aged 55-70 years with acute COVID-19. Sequences were obtained from PBMCs or T cells enriched from blood (not recorded which). The V and J genes are TRBV5-1 and TRBJ1-1, with 10 middle bases fitting TRBD1. DNA sequence: TGCGCCAGCAGCTTGGGGACAGGGGGGACTGAAGCTTTCTTT. Translated, this gives CASSLGTGGTEAFF.